This T cell receptor (beta chain) was recovered during a study of a mutant IDH1 vaccine in newly diagnosed glioma. In the study overall: Eight vaccine injections were given to patients in weeks 1, 3, 5, 7, 11, 15, 19 and 23.

General study results and limits: Vaccination elicited immune responses in 90% to 95% of patients.

Time point indicated: week 23, last vaccination. With topical imiquimod, each dose of the vaccine consisted of 300 ug of mutant IDH1 20-mer peptide. The assay was immunoSEQ multiplex PCR, and TCRdb's table has in-frame clones only and misses some. The data contain around 60,000 clones, 80% to 90% of them singletons. Regarding this clone: Its antigen is unknown.

The clonotype was recovered from a man aged 30-40 years with glioma. Specimen: PBMCs, collected from a glioma patient whose treatment included an IDH1 peptide vaccine.

CDR3 residues: CASSLIDATGTGELFF. The CDR3 coding sequence is TGCGCCAGCAGCCTCATAGACGCGACCGGCACCGGGGAGCTGTTTTTT. This rearrangement joins TRBV5-1 to TRBJ2-2; D is unclear. Deletions cut 4 bases from V and 4 bases from J, with 17 bases between. CDR3 size: 16 residues. The germline V gene has CDR1 SGHRS and CDR2 YFSETQ.